The entry that follows covers one TCR beta chain sequence. Method: immunoSEQ multiplex PCR; TCRdb's copy keeps in-frame clones and lacks some. This table holds about 520,000 clones, 95% to 97% found once. V lost 5 bases, J lost 1 base, and 18 bases lay in between. The CDR3 covers 17 residues. Germline CDR1 MNHEY, CDR2 SMNVEV (reference sequence). Splitting the CD4+ cells yielded a CD45RA+ naive subset and a CD45RA-negative memory subset. The entry originates in a study of shared clonotypes between healthy human individuals. Turning to the study itself: In total, the donors were a couple of women and a few men aged 18 to 49. CD4 naive and memory got three plates each, CD8 naive two, CD8 memory one.

This chain joins TRBV27 and TRBJ1-5; D gene uncertain. The sample taken for sequencing was naive CD4+ T cells sorted from blood. Documented subset: CD45RA+ positively selected. The sequence was collected from a woman aged 25 to 39 in good health. The CDR3 DNA is TGTGCCAGCAGTCCAAGGCAGGTAGAAGTGAGCAATCAGCCCCAGCATTTT. Its protein product is CASSPRQVEVSNQPQHF.